Listed below are T cell receptor beta chains from one sample, sequenced in a study of shared clonotypes between healthy human individuals. TCRdb's copy holds only in-frame clones and misses some; the assay was immunoSEQ multiplex PCR. The sample contains 660,000 or so clones, roughly 96% of which appear only once. The sample consisted of naive CD8+ T cells sorted from blood. These receptor sequences come from a woman aged 25 to 39 in good health. Each CDR3 is given with its conserved first and last residue. A D gene is named only where the DNA matches it firmly. Size is stated for part of the rows, as once, few or many counts, or as a class when the clone is expanded.

d_call: TRBD2; v_call: TRBV5-4; clone_size: NA; j_call: TRBJ2-5; cdr3_aa: CASSLILAGGETQYF; cdr3_nt: TGTGCCAGCAGCTTGATACTAGCGGGAGGAGAGACCCAGTACTTC
d_call: TRBD1; v_call: TRBV4-1; clone_size: NA; j_call: TRBJ2-7; cdr3_aa: CASSQRDSKSYEQYF; cdr3_nt: TGCGCCAGCAGCCAGAGGGACAGTAAATCCTACGAGCAGTACTTC
d_call: NA; v_call: TRBV30; clone_size: NA; j_call: TRBJ1-5; cdr3_aa: CAWSVQGQPQHF; cdr3_nt: TGTGCCTGGAGTGTACAGGGTCAGCCCCAGCATTTT
d_call: NA; v_call: TRBV28; clone_size: NA; j_call: TRBJ2-2; cdr3_aa: CASSLGPQGRELFF; cdr3_nt: TGTGCCAGCAGTTTAGGGCCCCAAGGGCGGGAGCTGTTTTTT
d_call: NA; v_call: TRBV2; clone_size: NA; j_call: TRBJ2-7; cdr3_aa: CASSVREWREQYF; cdr3_nt: TGTGCCAGCAGTGTACGGGAGTGGCGCGAGCAGTACTTC
d_call: NA; v_call: TRBV7-9; clone_size: NA; j_call: TRBJ2-2; cdr3_aa: CASSEFAGELFF; cdr3_nt: TGTGCCAGCAGCGAGTTCGCCGGGGAGCTGTTTTTT
d_call: NA; v_call: TRBV28; clone_size: NA; j_call: TRBJ1-5; cdr3_aa: CASSLASHQPQHF; cdr3_nt: TGTGCCAGCAGTTTAGCTTCTCATCAGCCCCAGCATTTT
d_call: NA; v_call: TRBV7-9; clone_size: NA; j_call: TRBJ2-7; cdr3_aa: CASSPGRLAGHEQYF; cdr3_nt: TGTGCCAGCAGCCCAGGGAGGCTAGCCGGGCACGAGCAGTACTTC
d_call: TRBD2; v_call: TRBV5-1; clone_size: NA; j_call: TRBJ2-1; cdr3_aa: CASSFGTSGPGTYNEQFF; cdr3_nt: TGCGCCAGCAGCTTCGGGACTAGCGGTCCAGGAACCTACAATGAGCAGTTCTTC
d_call: NA; v_call: TRBV28; clone_size: NA; j_call: TRBJ1-2; cdr3_aa: CYSREHGYTF; cdr3_nt: TGTTACAGCAGGGAGCATGGCTACACCTTC
d_call: NA; v_call: TRBV16; clone_size: NA; j_call: TRBJ2-7; cdr3_aa: CASSPSAYYEQYF; cdr3_nt: TGTGCCAGCAGCCCTAGCGCGTACTACGAGCAGTACTTC
d_call: NA; v_call: TRBV9; clone_size: NA; j_call: TRBJ2-7; cdr3_aa: CASSVALEASSREQYF; cdr3_nt: TGTGCCAGCAGCGTAGCATTAGAAGCGTCGAGTAGGGAGCAGTACTTC
d_call: NA; v_call: TRBV27; clone_size: NA; j_call: TRBJ2-7; cdr3_aa: CASSSQGVDEQYF; cdr3_nt: TGTGCCAGCAGTTCACAGGGAGTAGACGAGCAGTACTTC
d_call: NA; v_call: TRBV4-1; clone_size: once; j_call: TRBJ2-2; cdr3_aa: CASSQAGANTGELFF; cdr3_nt: TGCGCCAGCAGCCAAGCTGGAGCGAACACCGGGGAGCTGTTTTTT
d_call: TRBD1; v_call: TRBV5-4; clone_size: NA; j_call: TRBJ1-2; cdr3_aa: CASSFGGQPIYGYTF; cdr3_nt: TGTGCCAGCAGCTTCGGGGGACAGCCAATCTATGGCTACACCTTC
d_call: TRBD2; v_call: TRBV4-1; clone_size: NA; j_call: TRBJ2-5; cdr3_aa: CASSLLLAGGPGETQYF; cdr3_nt: TGCGCCAGCAGCCTTTTACTAGCGGGAGGGCCGGGAGAGACCCAGTACTTC
d_call: TRBD1; v_call: TRBV27; clone_size: once; j_call: TRBJ2-7; cdr3_aa: CASTQGTGGYEQYF; cdr3_nt: TGTGCCAGCACCCAGGGGACAGGGGGGTACGAGCAGTACTTC
d_call: NA; v_call: TRBV25-1; clone_size: NA; j_call: TRBJ2-3; cdr3_aa: CASSEYVGTDTQYF; cdr3_nt: TGTGCCAGCAGTGAATATGTCGGCACAGATACGCAGTATTTT
d_call: TRBD2; v_call: TRBV6-6; clone_size: NA; j_call: TRBJ2-1; cdr3_aa: CASSYGTSINEQFF; cdr3_nt: TGTGCCAGCAGTTACGGGACTAGCATCAATGAGCAGTTCTTC
d_call: TRBD1; v_call: TRBV4-1; clone_size: NA; j_call: TRBJ2-7; cdr3_aa: CASSQEAGGVYEQYF; cdr3_nt: TGCGCCAGCAGCCAAGAGGCAGGGGGCGTCTACGAGCAGTACTTC
d_call: NA; v_call: TRBV5-6; clone_size: NA; j_call: TRBJ1-2; cdr3_aa: CASSLDGGVLNYGYTF; cdr3_nt: TGTGCCAGCAGCTTGGACGGAGGGGTTCTTAACTATGGCTACACCTTC
d_call: TRBD2; v_call: TRBV15; clone_size: once; j_call: TRBJ2-7; cdr3_aa: CATSRAGGVGGDEQYF; cdr3_nt: TGTGCCACCAGCAGAGCCGGGGGGGTAGGTGGTGACGAGCAGTACTTC
d_call: NA; v_call: TRBV28; clone_size: NA; j_call: TRBJ2-1; cdr3_aa: CASSSRQRGYNEQFF; cdr3_nt: TGTGCCAGCAGCTCACGTCAACGGGGCTACAATGAGCAGTTCTTC